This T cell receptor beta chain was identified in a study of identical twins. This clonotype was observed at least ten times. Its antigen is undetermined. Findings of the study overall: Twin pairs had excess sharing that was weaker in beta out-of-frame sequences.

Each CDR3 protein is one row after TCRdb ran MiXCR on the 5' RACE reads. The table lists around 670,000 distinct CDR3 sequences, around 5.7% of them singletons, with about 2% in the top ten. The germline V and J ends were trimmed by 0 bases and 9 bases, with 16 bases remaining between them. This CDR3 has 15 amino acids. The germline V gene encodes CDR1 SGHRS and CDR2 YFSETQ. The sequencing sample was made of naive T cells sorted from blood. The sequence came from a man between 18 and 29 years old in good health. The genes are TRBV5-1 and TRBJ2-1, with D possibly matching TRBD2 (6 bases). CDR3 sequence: CASSLEPGLPGEQFF. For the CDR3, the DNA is TGCGCCAGCAGCTTGGAGCCGGGACTCCCCGGTGAGCAGTTCTTC.